The text below deals with one T cell receptor (beta chain). This sample was taken from a study of blood T cell repertoires in COVID-19. Turning to the study itself: Sources were T cells, B-cell-depleted T cells, or PBMCs; the material itself was cDNA or gDNA.

Germline CDR1 and CDR2: MNHEY and SVGAGI. This CDR3 is 13 amino acids long. V lost 6 bases and J lost 4, with 12 bases in between. Original data processing: Reference gene primer amplification yielded estimated nucleated cell counts. Method: immunoSEQ multiplex PCR; TCRdb's copy keeps in-frame clones and lacks some. Clone size and the V and J calls come from that table; the DNA yielded D and trimming. The table has almost 350,000 clones, approximately 89% seen once; the top ten hold approximately 4.1%. The sequence came from an older woman with COVID-19, enrolled during active disease. The sequencing input was peripheral blood. This chain uses TRBV6-5 with TRBJ1-2, with no clear D. CDR3 sequence: CASRTASGYGYTF. The CDR3 DNA follows: TGTGCCAGCAGAACTGCCTCGGGCTATGGCTACACCTTC.